A single sample is the source of the 3 T cell receptor beta chains below, sequenced in a study of blood T cell repertoires in COVID-19. Sequencing used immunoSEQ multiplex PCR; TCRdb keeps in-frame clones, though not all of them. The sample holds 150,000 or so clones; 70% to 90% are singletons and the top ten take less than 6%. Sequenced input: PBMCs or T cells enriched from blood (not recorded which). Receptor source: a man aged 40-49 years who had recovered from COVID-19.

This chain's CDR3 is CASSLNNLAGVADTQYF. The CDR3 nucleotides read TGTGCCAGCAGCTTAAATAATCTAGCGGGGGTAGCAGATACGCAGTATTTT. This sequence joins TRBV7-3 and TRBJ2-3, with 10 bases that match TRBD2. CDR1 is SGHTA, CDR2 FQGTGA, per germline. Germline trimming cut 1 base from V and 4 bases from J; bases unmatched to any gene: 8. CDR3 length: 17 residues.

The gene calls are TRBV19 and TRBJ1-2, with D maybe TRBD1 (6 bases). V lost 7 bases, J lost 0 bases, and 12 bases lay in between. CDR3 length: 14 residues. The germline V gene encodes CDR1 LNHDA and CDR2 SQIVND (reference sequence). The DNA for the CDR3 is TGTGCCAGTAACCACCAGGGGACTAACTATGGCTACACCTTC. This gives the protein CASNHQGTNYGYTF.

The J gene is TRBJ2-2, the V gene TRBV7-9; the D is unclear. The CDR3 covers 14 residues. Per the germline V gene, CDR1 is SEHNR and CDR2 is FQNEAQ (reference sequence). Trimming left V 2 bases short and J 0 bases short, with 4 bases between. CDR3 DNA: TGTGCCAGCAGCTTACAGGCGAACACCGGGGAGCTGTTTTTT. Encoded protein: CASSLQANTGELFF.